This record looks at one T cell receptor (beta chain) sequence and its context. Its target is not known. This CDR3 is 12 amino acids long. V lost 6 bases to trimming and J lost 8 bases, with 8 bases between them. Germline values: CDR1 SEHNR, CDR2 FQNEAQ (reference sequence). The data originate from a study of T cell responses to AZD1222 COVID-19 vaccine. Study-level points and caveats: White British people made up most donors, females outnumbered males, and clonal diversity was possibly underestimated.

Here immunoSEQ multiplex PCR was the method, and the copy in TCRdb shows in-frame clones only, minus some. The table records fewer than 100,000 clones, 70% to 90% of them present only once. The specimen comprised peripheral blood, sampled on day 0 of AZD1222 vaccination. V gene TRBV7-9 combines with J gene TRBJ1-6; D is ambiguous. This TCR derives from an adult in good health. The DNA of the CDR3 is TGTGCCAGCAGTGCGTTGGATTCACCCCTCCACTTT. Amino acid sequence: CASSALDSPLHF.